A selection of T cell receptor beta chains follows, all from one sample in a study of blood T cells in healthy people across ages. MiXCR was run by TCRdb on the 5' RACE reads, yielding one entry per CDR3 protein. This sample has some 1.4 million distinct CDR3 sequences, with around 39% found just once. Sequencing was carried out using blood. Receptor source: a woman under 30 in good health. CDR3s include the opening cysteine and the closing phenylalanine or tryptophan. Fields, in order: J gene, V gene, CDR3 protein.

TRBJ1-5 TRBV9 CASSVEGGDQPQHF
TRBJ1-6 TRBV11-2 CASSLGQVVHSPPHF
TRBJ2-4 TRBV28 CASSSGVLINIQYF
TRBJ2-2 TRBV7-9 CASSPGQGNIGELFF
TRBJ2-3 TRBV20-1 CSARERGTDTQYF
- TRBV19 CASSIVRAQRETQYF
TRBJ1-4 TRBV20-1 CSAKTEGEKLFF
TRBJ2-3 TRBV15 CATSSFGGRADQGTDTQYF
TRBJ2-7 TRBV12-5 CASGFYPYEQYF
- TRBV21-1 CASSSRQRDRTYEQYF
TRBJ1-1 TRBV7-3 CASSLNPGENTEAFF
TRBJ1-2 TRBV12-3/TRBV12-4 CASRQGNYGYTF
TRBJ2-1 TRBV5-1 CASSLGIRASGYNEQFF
TRBJ2-7 TRBV7-2 CASSLRLADTYEQYF
TRBJ2-5 TRBV5-1 CASSLEGRTQETQYF
TRBJ2-1 TRBV9 CASSVATSGGYNEQFF
TRBJ2-1 TRBV10-3 CAISEWGGKYEQFF
TRBJ2-3 TRBV13 CASSDRAGTDMQYF
TRBJ1-2 TRBV28 CASKNPTGTGLSRGGYTF
TRBJ1-2 TRBV6-5 CASRGRTFRGGYTF
TRBJ2-3 TRBV12-3/TRBV12-4 CASTPGDTDTQYF
TRBJ2-7 TRBV30 CAWSVGTVTYEQYF
TRBJ2-7 TRBV9 CASSVDPPGGLINEQYF
TRBJ1-1 TRBV12-3/TRBV12-4 CASSSRTGAMNTEAFF
TRBJ1-2 TRBV28 CASRSSANYGYTF
TRBJ1-5 TRBV2 CASSEISYSNQPQHF
TRBJ2-3 TRBV12-3/TRBV12-4 CASIVIAGGPTDTQYF
TRBJ2-5 TRBV3-1 CASSQTTGGGETQYF
TRBJ2-7 TRBV29-1 CSVAGLSYEQYF
TRBJ2-1 TRBV28 CASSPSGGQGDEQFF
TRBJ2-5 TRBV29-1 CSVLTSGGLETQYF
- TRBV7-2 CASSPGRSKDEQYF
TRBJ2-5 TRBV7-6 CASSSGSGGETQYF
TRBJ1-1 TRBV28 CASSLLVAGGTQSSYTEAFF
TRBJ1-5 TRBV28 CATKQGLNQPQHF
TRBJ1-2 TRBV6-6 CASSYSPGYTF
TRBJ2-7 TRBV28 CASSLGTLAYEQYF
TRBJ2-7 TRBV20-1 CSARGPPTTVIPYEQYF
TRBJ2-5 TRBV29-1 CSGALKETQYF
TRBJ2-7 TRBV7-9 CASSGVGGVRLEQYF
TRBJ2-3 TRBV4-2 CASSQADWRELTDTQYF